The clone carrying this T cell receptor beta chain was found once. Its antigen is unidentified. CDR1 KGHSH and CDR2 LQKENI come from the germline V gene. The CDR3 consists of 15 residues. V dropped 6 bases and J dropped 14; count of bases not matched to a gene: 14. This specimen comes from a study of OX40 agonist ivuxolimab in advanced cancers. General study points: Fewer expanded clones were found on average in CD4+ than in CD8+ T cells.

The method was immunoSEQ multiplex PCR; TCRdb's version includes in-frame clones alone and lacks a portion of them. The profile shows 60,000 to 75,000 clones, roughly 86% of them singletons. Systemic immunosuppression or a history of autoimmune disease excluded patients. This sequence was found in an adult with an advanced solid tumor such as melanoma, head and neck, liver or kidney cancer. This sequence joins TRBV18 and TRBJ2-1; 12 bases align to TRBD2. This specimen was CD4+ or CD8+ T cells sorted from blood, taken in a trial of the OX40 agonist ivuxolimab. The chain's CDR3 is CASSTASGLAGREFF. CDR3 nucleotides: TGTGCCAGCTCGACGGCTTCGGGACTAGCGGGTCGGGAGTTCTTC.